The T cell receptor beta chain under discussion was sequenced for a study of blood T cell repertoires in COVID-19. Study-wide context: The study drew acute and convalescent COVID-19 samples from the United States, Italy and Spain. Sources were T cells, B-cell-depleted T cells, or PBMCs; the material itself was cDNA or gDNA.

In the original analysis: Nucleated cell counts were estimated from reference gene primer amplification. Libraries were prepared by immunoSEQ multiplex PCR; TCRdb keeps only in-frame clonotypes and omits some of them. V, J and clone size reflect that table, while D and trimming were determined from the DNA. The top ten hold roughly 1.5% of the sample, which has 45,000 to 55,000 clones, roughly 84% seen once. Germline values: CDR1 LGHDT, CDR2 YNNKEL (reference sequence). This CDR3 region has 16 residues. V shed 4 bases and J 4 bases; nucleotides not matched to a gene: 9. The sample comprised peripheral blood. The receptor was isolated from a man aged 50 or older with acute or convalescent COVID-19. The chain carries TRBV3-1 (or the pseudogene TRBV3-2) and TRBJ2-2, with 7 nucleotides matching TRBD1. CDR3 loop: CASSRSAGTVTGELFF. In DNA, the CDR3 is TGTGCCAGCAGCCGGTCTGCCGGGACAGTCACCGGGGAGCTGTTTTTT.